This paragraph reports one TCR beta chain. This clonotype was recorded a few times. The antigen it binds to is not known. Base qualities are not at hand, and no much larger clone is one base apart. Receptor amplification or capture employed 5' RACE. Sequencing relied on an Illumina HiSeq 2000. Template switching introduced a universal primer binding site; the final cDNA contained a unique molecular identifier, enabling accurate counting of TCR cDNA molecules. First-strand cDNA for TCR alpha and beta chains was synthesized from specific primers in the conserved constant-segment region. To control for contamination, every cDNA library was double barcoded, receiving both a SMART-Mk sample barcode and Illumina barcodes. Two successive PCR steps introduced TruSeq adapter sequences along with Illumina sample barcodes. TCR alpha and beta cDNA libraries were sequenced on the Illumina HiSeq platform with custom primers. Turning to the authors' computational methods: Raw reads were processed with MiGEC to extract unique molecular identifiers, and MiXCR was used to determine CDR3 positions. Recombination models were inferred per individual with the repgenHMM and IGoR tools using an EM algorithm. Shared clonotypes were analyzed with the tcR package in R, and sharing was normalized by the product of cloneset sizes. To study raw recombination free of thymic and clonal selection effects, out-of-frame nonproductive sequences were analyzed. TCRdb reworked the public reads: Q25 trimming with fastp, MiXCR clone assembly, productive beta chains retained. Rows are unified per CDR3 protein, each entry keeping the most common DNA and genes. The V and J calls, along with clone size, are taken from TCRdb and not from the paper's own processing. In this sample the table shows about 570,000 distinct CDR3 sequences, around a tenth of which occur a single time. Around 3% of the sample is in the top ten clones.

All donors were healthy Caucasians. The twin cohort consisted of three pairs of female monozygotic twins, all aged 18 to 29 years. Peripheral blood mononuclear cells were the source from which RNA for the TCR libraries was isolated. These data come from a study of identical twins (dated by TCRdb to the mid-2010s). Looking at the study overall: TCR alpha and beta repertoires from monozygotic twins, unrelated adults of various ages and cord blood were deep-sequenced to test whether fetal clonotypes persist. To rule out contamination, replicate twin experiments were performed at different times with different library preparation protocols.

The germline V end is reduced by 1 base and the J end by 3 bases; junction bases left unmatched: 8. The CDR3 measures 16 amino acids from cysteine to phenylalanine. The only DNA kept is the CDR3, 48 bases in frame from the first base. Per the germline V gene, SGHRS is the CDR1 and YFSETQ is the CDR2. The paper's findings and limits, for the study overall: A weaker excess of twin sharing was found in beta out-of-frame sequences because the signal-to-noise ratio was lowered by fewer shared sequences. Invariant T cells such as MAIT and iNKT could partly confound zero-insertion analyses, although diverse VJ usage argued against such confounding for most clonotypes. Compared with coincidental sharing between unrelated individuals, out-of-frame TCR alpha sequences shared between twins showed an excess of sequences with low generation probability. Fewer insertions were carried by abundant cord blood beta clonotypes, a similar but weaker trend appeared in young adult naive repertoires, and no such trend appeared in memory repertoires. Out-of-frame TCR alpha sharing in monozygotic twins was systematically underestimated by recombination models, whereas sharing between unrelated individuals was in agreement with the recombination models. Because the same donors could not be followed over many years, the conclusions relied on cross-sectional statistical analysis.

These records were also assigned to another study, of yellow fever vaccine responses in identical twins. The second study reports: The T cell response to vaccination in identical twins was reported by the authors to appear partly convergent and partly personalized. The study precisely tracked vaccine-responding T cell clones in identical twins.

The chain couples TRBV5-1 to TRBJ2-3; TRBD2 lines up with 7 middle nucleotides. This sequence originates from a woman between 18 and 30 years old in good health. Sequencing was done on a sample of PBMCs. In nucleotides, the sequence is TGCGCCAGCAGCTTGAACGGCGGGGGTGCGACAGATACGCAGTATTTT. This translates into CASSLNGGGATDTQYF.